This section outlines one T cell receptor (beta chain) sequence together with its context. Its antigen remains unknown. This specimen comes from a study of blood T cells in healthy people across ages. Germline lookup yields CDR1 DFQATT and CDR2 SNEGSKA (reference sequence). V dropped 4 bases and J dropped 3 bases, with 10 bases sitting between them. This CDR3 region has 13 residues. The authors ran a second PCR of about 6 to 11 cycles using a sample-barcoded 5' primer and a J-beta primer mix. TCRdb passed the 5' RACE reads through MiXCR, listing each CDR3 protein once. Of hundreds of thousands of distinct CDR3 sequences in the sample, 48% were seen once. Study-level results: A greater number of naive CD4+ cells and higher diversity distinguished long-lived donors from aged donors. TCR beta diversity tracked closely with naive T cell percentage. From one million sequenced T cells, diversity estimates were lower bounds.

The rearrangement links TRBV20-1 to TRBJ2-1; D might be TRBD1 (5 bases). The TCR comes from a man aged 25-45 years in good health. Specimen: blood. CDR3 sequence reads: CSATQGYYNEQFF. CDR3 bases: TGCAGTGCTACGCAGGGTTACTACAATGAGCAGTTCTTC.